This T cell receptor (beta chain) was identified during a study of T cell repertoires in cytomegalovirus infection. Study as a whole: Public TCR beta signatures were indicative of both CMV infection and a matching HLA type.

After removal of 1 base from V and 3 bases from J, the junction contained 9 bases not matched to a gene. Germline CDR1 and CDR2: LGHNA and YNFKEQ. The CDR3 is 18 amino acids. TCRdb called the reads again in MiXCR, with one record for every CDR3 protein. The sample carries about 400,000 distinct CDR3 sequences, less than 20% recorded once. This clonotype was seen a few times. The antigen is unknown. Study-level points and caveats: The study identified carriers of CMV plus the relevant HLA from cumulative public TCR beta family frequency. The response measured ex vivo was dominated by TCR beta clonotypes (HLA-C-restricted and CMV-specific).

V is TRBV4-2 and J is TRBJ2-2; 9 bases are a match to TRBD2. The sequence derives from a human donor in good health (CMV status not recorded). Some clones in this sample may be carry-over from other donors' samples. Input material: PBMCs. The DNA for the CDR3 is TGTGCCAGCAGCCAAGCGTCCGCGGGGGGGGCGTACACCGGGGAGCTGTTTTTT. It translates to CASSQASAGGAYTGELFF.